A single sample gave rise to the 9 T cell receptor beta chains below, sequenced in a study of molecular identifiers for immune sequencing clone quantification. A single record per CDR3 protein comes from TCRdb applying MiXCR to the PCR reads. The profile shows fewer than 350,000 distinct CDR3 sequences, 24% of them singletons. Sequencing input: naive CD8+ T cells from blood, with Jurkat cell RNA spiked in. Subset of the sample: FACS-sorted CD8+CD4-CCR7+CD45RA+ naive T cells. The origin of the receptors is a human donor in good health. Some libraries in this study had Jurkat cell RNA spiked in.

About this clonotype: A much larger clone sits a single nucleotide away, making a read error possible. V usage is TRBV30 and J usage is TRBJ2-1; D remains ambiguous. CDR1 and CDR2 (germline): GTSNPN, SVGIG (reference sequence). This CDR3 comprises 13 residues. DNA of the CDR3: TGTGCCTGGAGTGCGAGTTCCTACAATGAGCAGCTCTTC. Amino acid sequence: CAWSASSYNEQLF.

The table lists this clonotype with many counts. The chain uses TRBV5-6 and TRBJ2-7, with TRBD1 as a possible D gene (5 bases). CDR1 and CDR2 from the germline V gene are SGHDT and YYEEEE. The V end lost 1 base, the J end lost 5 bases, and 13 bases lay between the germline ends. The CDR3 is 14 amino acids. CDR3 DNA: TGTGCCAGCAGCTTGTGGGGCATCAGGAACGAGCAGTACTTC. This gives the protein CASSLWGIRNEQYF.

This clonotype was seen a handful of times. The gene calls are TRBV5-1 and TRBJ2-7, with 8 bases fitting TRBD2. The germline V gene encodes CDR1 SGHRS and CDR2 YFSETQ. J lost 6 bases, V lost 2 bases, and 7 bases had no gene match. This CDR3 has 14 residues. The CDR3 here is CASSFYSGGGEQYF. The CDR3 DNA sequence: TGCGCCAGCAGCTTTTACAGCGGGGGTGGCGAGCAGTACTTC.

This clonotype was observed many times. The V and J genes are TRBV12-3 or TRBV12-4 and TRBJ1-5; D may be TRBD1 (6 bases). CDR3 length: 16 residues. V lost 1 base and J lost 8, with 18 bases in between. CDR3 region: CASSLVGQETVEPQHF. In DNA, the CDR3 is TGTGCCAGCAGTTTAGTGGGACAAGAAACGGTGGAGCCCCAGCATTTT.

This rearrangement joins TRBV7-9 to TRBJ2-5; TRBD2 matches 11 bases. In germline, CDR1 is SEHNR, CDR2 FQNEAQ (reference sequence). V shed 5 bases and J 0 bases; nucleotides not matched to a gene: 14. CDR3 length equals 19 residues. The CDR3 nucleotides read TGTGCCAGCAGCCTCCCGCCCCAGACTAGCGGGGAGTACCAAGAGACCCAGTACTTC. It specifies CASSLPPQTSGEYQETQYF.

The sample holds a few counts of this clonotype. The CDR3 DNA reads TGTGCCAGCAGCCGCCGGGACAGGAGCACAGATACGCAGTATTTT. It yields the protein CASSRRDRSTDTQYF. V usage is TRBV3-1 and J usage is TRBJ2-3, with 8 bases lining up with TRBD1. The germline V gene encodes CDR1 LGHDT and CDR2 YNNKEL (reference sequence). The CDR3 consists of 15 residues. V was clipped by 4 bases and J by 0 bases; unmatched bases: 3.

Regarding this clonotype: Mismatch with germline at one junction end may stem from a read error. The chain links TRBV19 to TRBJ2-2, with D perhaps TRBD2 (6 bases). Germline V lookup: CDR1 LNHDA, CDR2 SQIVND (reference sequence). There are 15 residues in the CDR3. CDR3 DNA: TGTGCCAGTAGTATGTCTGGGCCGGACACCGGGGGGCTGTTTTTT. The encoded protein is CASSMSGPDTGGLFF. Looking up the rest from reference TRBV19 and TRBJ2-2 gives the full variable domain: DGGITQSPKYLFRKEGQNVTLSCEQNLNHDAMYWYRQDPGQGLRLIYYSQIVNDFQKGDIAEGYSVSREKKESFPLTVTSAQKNPTAFYLCASSMSGPDTGGLFFGEGSRLTVL.

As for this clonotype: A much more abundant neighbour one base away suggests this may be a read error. In DNA form, the CDR3 reads TGCGCCAGCAGCTTGCTGGGGGGCTTCTACGAGCAGTACTTC. Translated: CASSLLGGFYEQYF. The rearrangement uses TRBV5-1 and TRBJ2-7; the D call may be TRBD1 or TRBD2 (6 bases each). V was trimmed by 1 base and J by 3 bases, leaving 11 bases between them. In germline, CDR1 is SGHRS, CDR2 YFSETQ. The CDR3 totals 14 residues. Together with reference TRBV5-1 and TRBJ2-7, the CDR3 gives the full variable domain: KAGVTQTPRYLIKTRGQQVTLSCSPISGHRSVSWYQQTPGQGLQFLFEYFSETQRNKGNFPGRFSGRQFSNSRSEMNVSTLELGDSALYLCASSLLGGFYEQYFGPGTRLTVT.

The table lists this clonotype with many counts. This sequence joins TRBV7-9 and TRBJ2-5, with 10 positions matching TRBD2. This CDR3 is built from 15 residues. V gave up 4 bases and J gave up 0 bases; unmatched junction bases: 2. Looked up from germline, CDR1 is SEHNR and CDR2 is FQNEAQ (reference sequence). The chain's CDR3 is CASSSSGGDQETQYF. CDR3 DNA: TGTGCCAGCAGCTCTAGCGGGGGAGACCAAGAGACCCAGTACTTC.